This TCR beta chain was sequenced for a study of T cells in Graves' hyperthyroidism and ophthalmopathy. V lost 2 bases to trimming and J lost 5 bases; unmatched junction nucleotides: 2. Germline CDR1 reads SGDLS; CDR2 reads YYNGEE. This CDR3 comprises 14 residues. Newly diagnosed hyperthyroidism, duration under 2 months, in patients aged 18 to 65. Lactation, pregnancy, other autoimmune disease or uncontrolled infection led to exclusion of patients. Amplified regions were TCR beta CDR3 sequences from RNA transcripts. The TCR CDR3 first-round RT-PCR relied on the HTBI primer set. One entry per CDR3 protein, called by TCRdb with MiXCR from the multiplex PCR reads. There are over 650,000 distinct CDR3 sequences in the sample; 16% occur only once, and 8.4% lies in the top ten.

The sample taken for sequencing was blood. The chain links TRBV9 to TRBJ1-4, with TRBD1 identical over 8 bases. This sequence originates from a man younger than 35 with Graves' hyperthyroidism. CDR3 nucleotide sequence: TGTGCCAGCAGCGTTACAGGGGGGAATGAAAAACTGTTTTTT. Amino acids: CASSVTGGNEKLFF.